This record concerns one T cell receptor (beta chain) sequence. This specimen belongs to a study of Ad26.COV2.S vaccination and SARS-CoV-2 variants. The ends lost 7 bases at V and 1 base at J; junction bases unmatched: 15. Germline values: CDR1 SQVTM, CDR2 ANQGSEA. The CDR3 is made up of 17 amino acids. This sample's treatment: roughly 19 received Ad26.COV2.S at low or high dose, single or two shots; roughly 5 received placebo; per-sample allocation not given. Material that was analyzed had been drawn on day 63 after the first vaccine or placebo injection. Using immunoSEQ multiplex PCR, the repertoire was profiled, and TCRdb retains in-frame clones only, with some absent. The table has over 400,000 clones, about 90% seen once.

The sample consisted of peripheral blood, taken in a trial of Ad26.COV2.S vaccine versus placebo. This receptor was taken from a person between 18 and 65 years old who received the Ad26.COV2.S COVID-19 vaccine or a placebo. The chain employs TRBV29-1 and TRBJ2-3; TRBD2 aligns across 9 bases. CDR3 nucleotide sequence: TGCAGCGCCAAACCGAATAGCGGGAGAGGGGGCACAGATACGCAGTATTTT. Its protein is CSAKPNSGRGGTDTQYF.